This TCR beta chain was identified during a study of Graves' ophthalmopathy and Graves' hyperthyroidism. Study observations and caveats: Ophthalmopathy was separated from stable hyperthyroidism by a 13-signature model with 87.88% sensitivity and 65% to 82% specificity.

Clinical symptoms, serum thyroxine, TRAb, thyroid ultrasound and orbital computed tomography were relied on for diagnosis. This clonotype was detected ten times or more. Antigen specificity is unknown. Between the trimmed V and J ends, which lost 8 bases and 8 bases, there was a span of 16 bases. The CDR3 has 13 residues. The germline gives CDR1 ENHRY, CDR2 SYGVKD. RNA transcripts yielded amplified TCR beta CDR3 regions. HTBI primers primed a first-round RT-PCR, and a second-round multiplex PCR followed. TCRdb itself ran the multiplex PCR reads through MiXCR, one entry per CDR3 protein. This table holds 340,000 or so distinct CDR3 sequences, under 20% found once.

The origin of this receptor is an adult man with Graves' ophthalmopathy. The sample taken for sequencing was peripheral blood. The rearrangement uses TRBV10-3 and TRBJ1-3, with D possibly matching TRBD1 (6 bases). The CDR3 loop is CAIGRDTQDTIYF. The CDR3 DNA reads TGTGCCATCGGCAGGGACACCCAGGACACCATATATTTT.